What follows are 10 T cell receptor beta chains derived from one specimen sequenced in a study of cytomegalovirus exposure and HLA in healthy donors (dated by TCRdb to about 2017). The library was generated by the immunoSEQ multiplex PCR assay. The multiplex PCR relied on a mix of 60 forward primers for TCR Vbeta segments and 13 reverse primers for TCR Jbeta segments. TCRdb holds this immuneACCESS table with in-frame rearrangements only. Some clones are missing; in checked studies, unresolved V genes explain under half, and the rest has no known cause. For this sample the table gives 120,000 to 150,000 clones, of which almost 85% were detected only once. The top ten constitute approximately 1.9% of the sample. The sequenced sample was PBMCs. The receptors were gathered from a woman in her forties in good health and CMV-seronegative.

A note on this clone: This CDR3 is also generated by other DNA sequences in the sample. The CDR3 spells CASSLGTGGYEQYF. The CDR3 DNA reads as TGCGCCAGCAGCTTGGGGACAGGGGGCTACGAGCAGTACTTC. This chain uses TRBV5-1 with TRBJ2-7; 10 bases align to TRBD1. The CDR3 covers 14 residues. The V and J ends lost 0 bases and 3 bases, in that order; junction bases with no gene match: 0. In germline, CDR1 is SGHRS, CDR2 YFSETQ.

This clone is a singleton in its sample. The chain carries TRBV5-1 and TRBJ1-2; 8 bases match TRBD1. The CDR3 spans 14 residues. The junction had 10 bases not matched to a gene; V was cut back by 5 bases and J by 7 bases. Germline loops: CDR1 SGHRS, CDR2 YFSETQ. The CDR3 sequence is CASRTRQGTVGYTF. The CDR3 bases are TGCGCCAGCAGAACGAGACAGGGGACCGTTGGCTACACCTTC.

The chain is built from TRBV28 and TRBJ2-7; TRBD2 agrees at 12 bases. Germline loops: CDR1 MDHEN, CDR2 SYDVKM. The CDR3 contains 14 residues. V dropped 6 bases and J dropped 4; count of bases not matched to a gene: 4. The CDR3 bases are TGTGCCAGCAGCCGGACTAGCGGGATGTACGAGCAGTACTTC. This codes for CASSRTSGMYEQYF.

The gene calls are TRBV7-9 and TRBJ1-1, with D perhaps matching TRBD1 (6 bases). Germline V gene data show CDR1 as SEHNR and CDR2 as FQNEAQ (reference sequence). The CDR3 extends over 16 amino acids. The DNA for the CDR3 is TGTTCCTCCCCTCCTGACGGGACAATACTTTTGACTGAAGCTTTCTTT. It yields the protein CSSPPDGTILLTEAFF.

This clone was observed once. This rearrangement joins TRBV6-1 to TRBJ1-4; 8 bases line up with TRBD1. There are 15 residues in the CDR3. Losses at the gene ends were 8 bases for V and 3 bases for J; bases not matched to a gene: 8. Germline V lookup: CDR1 MNHNS, CDR2 SASEGT. The CDR3 sequence is CASGPQGAANEKLFF. In DNA, the CDR3 is TGTGCCAGCGGGCCCCAGGGGGCTGCTAATGAAAAACTGTTTTTT.

This chain links TRBV6-5 with TRBJ1-4; D is perhaps TRBD1 (5 bases). CDR1 MNHEY and CDR2 SVGAGI come from the germline V gene. Deletions cut 0 bases from V and 0 bases from J, with 8 bases between. The CDR3 totals 16 residues. DNA for the CDR3: TGTGCCAGCAGTTACTCACGACAGACAACTAATGAAAAACTGTTTTTT. It yields the protein CASSYSRQTTNEKLFF.

The rearrangement joins TRBV15 to TRBJ1-6; D call uncertain. The germline V gene has CDR1 LNHNV and CDR2 YYDKDF (reference sequence). The V gene lost 5 bases and the J gene lost 2 bases, with 16 bases spanning the gap. The CDR3 contains 17 residues. The CDR3 loop reads CATSEFRIATYNSPLHF. The CDR3 nucleotides are TGTGCCACCAGCGAATTTAGGATAGCGACCTATAATTCACCCCTCCACTTT.

J is TRBJ1-5 and V is TRBV27; D not resolved. The CDR3 sequence is 15 residues long. The germline gives CDR1 MNHEY, CDR2 SMNVEV (reference sequence). V lost 2 bases, J lost 0 bases, and 8 bases lay in between. CDR3 in amino acids: CASSLGDLSNQPQHF. The CDR3 DNA follows: TGTGCCAGCAGTTTAGGAGATCTTAGCAATCAGCCCCAGCATTTT.

The chain carries TRBV28 and TRBJ1-2, with D possibly matching TRBD1 (6 bases). The germline CDR1 and CDR2 sequences are MDHEN and SYDVKM. The CDR3 consists of 13 residues. The V end was cut by 8 bases, the J end by 6 bases, with 16 bases between. CDR3 bases: TGTGCCAGCTCCAATGGGGCAGGGGATGGCTACACCTTC. It is translated as CASSNGAGDGYTF.

The chain is built from TRBV11-1 and TRBJ2-2, with a weak D call TRBD2 (6 bases). The germline CDR1 and CDR2 sequences are SGHAT and FQDESV (reference sequence). The CDR3 runs 16 residues. The V end lost 1 base, the J end lost 0 bases, and 9 bases lay between the germline ends. The CDR3 here is CASSLVTGANTGELFF. The DNA of the CDR3 is TGTGCCAGCAGCTTAGTAACGGGGGCGAACACCGGGGAGCTGTTTTTT.